The clone carrying this T cell receptor (beta chain) has a single count. What it binds is not known. Sequencing used immunoSEQ multiplex PCR; TCRdb keeps in-frame clones, though not all of them. Of roughly 200,000 clones listed, around 93% were seen once; the top ten hold 1%. The sample originates from a study of T cell responses to AZD1222 COVID-19 vaccine. Study results and caveats: Spike-wide coverage was observed for vaccine-associated CD4 TCRs, with dominant responses at 160-218 and 743-854. Spike-specific TCR repertoires showed rising breadth and depth after two AZD1222 doses.

The CDR3 spans 14 residues. CDR1 SGHRS and CDR2 YFSETQ come from the germline V gene. The J segment lost 6 bases and the V segment lost 4 bases, leaving 9 bases of the junction unmatched. The chain joins TRBV5-1 to TRBJ2-7; 8 bases match TRBD1. The sample here was peripheral blood, taken on day 0 of MenACWY control vaccination. The receptor comes from an adult in good health. The CDR3 nucleotides read TGCGCCAGCAGCCTGGGAGGACAGGGAGGCGAGCAGTACTTC. Encoded protein: CASSLGGQGGEQYF. Together with reference TRBV5-1 and TRBJ2-7, the CDR3 gives the full variable domain: KAGVTQTPRYLIKTRGQQVTLSCSPISGHRSVSWYQQTPGQGLQFLFEYFSETQRNKGNFPGRFSGRQFSNSRSEMNVSTLELGDSALYLCASSLGGQGGEQYFGPGTRLTVT.